The T cell receptor beta chain under discussion was sequenced for a study of blood T cell repertoires in COVID-19. Study-level information: Acute and convalescent COVID-19 specimens originated in the United States, Italy and Spain. Sample material is recorded as cDNA or gDNA derived from T cells, B-cell-depleted T cells, or PBMCs.

As processed by the authors: Reference gene primer amplification in the assay estimated nucleated cell counts. The table came from immunoSEQ multiplex PCR; TCRdb's copy has only in-frame clones and leaves some out. V, J and clone size are taken as reported in that table, and D and trimming were inferred from the DNA itself. The data show 200,000 or so clones, 84% seen once. J gave up 2 bases and V 5 bases, and 6 bases lay outside the gene matches. The germline CDR1 and CDR2 sequences are SGHVS and FNYEAQ. The CDR3 contains 16 residues. This chain connects TRBV7-6 to TRBJ1-6; TRBD1 aligns across 7 bases. Sequenced sample: peripheral blood. The source is a woman in her twenties or thirties who had recovered from COVID-19. In DNA form, the CDR3 reads TGTGCCAGCAGCGCCAGGGGGTCCCCCTATAATTCACCCCTCCACTTT. Protein: CASSARGSPYNSPLHF.